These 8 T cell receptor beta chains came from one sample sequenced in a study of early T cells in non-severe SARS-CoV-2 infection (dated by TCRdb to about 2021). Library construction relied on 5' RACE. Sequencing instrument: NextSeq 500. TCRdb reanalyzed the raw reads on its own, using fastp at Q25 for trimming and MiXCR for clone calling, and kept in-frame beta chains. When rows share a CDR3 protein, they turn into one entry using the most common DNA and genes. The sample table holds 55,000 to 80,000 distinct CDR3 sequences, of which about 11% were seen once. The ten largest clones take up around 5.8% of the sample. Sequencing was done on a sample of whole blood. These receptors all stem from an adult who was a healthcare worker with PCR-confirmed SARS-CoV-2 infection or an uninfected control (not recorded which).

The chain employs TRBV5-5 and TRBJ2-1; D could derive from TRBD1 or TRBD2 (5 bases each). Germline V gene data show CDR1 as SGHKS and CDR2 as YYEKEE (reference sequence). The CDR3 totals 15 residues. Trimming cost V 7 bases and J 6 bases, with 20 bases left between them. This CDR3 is CASGSHGPGGNEQFF. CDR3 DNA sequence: TGTGCCAGCGGCTCCCACGGGCCTGGGGGCAATGAGCAGTTCTTC.

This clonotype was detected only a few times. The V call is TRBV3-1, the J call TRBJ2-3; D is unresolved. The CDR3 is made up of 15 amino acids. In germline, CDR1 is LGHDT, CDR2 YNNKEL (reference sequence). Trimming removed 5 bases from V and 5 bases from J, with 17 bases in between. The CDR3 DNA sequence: TGTGCCAGCAGCTTTAGGACCCGTCTAGGAGATACGCAGTATTTT. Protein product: CASSFRTRLGDTQYF.

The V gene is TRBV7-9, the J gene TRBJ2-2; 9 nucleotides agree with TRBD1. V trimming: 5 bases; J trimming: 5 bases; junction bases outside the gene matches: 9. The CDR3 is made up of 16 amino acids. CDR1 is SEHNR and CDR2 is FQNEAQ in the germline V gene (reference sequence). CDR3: CASSEETGGGTGELFF. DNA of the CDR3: TGTGCCAGCAGCGAAGAGACAGGGGGAGGAACCGGGGAGCTGTTTTTT.

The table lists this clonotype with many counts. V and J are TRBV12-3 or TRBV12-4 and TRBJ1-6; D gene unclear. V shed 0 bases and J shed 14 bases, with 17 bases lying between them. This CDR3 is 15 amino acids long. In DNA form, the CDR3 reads TGTGCCAGCAGTTTAGCAGCGCCCGGTACTGTTGCCCTCCACTTT. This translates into CASSLAAPGTVALHF.

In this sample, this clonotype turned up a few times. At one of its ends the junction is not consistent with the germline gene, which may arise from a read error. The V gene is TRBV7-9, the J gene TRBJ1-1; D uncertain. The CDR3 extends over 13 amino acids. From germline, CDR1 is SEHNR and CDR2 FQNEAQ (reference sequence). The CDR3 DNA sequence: TGTGCCAGCAGCTTAGGTACAGCCCAAGAAGTTTTCTTT. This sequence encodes CASSLGTAQEVFF.

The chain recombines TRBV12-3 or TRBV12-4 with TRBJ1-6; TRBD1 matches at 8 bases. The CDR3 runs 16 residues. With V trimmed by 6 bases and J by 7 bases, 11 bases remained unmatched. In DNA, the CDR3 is TGTGCCAGCAGGCTACACCAGGGGGCGCGGAATTCACCCCTCCACTTT. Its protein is CASRLHQGARNSPLHF.

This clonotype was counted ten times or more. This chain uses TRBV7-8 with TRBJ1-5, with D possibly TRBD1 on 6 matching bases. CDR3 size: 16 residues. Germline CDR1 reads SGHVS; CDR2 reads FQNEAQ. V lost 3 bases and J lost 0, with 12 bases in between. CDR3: CASSLDSFYSNQPQHF. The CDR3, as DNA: TGTGCCAGCAGCTTGGACAGCTTCTATAGCAATCAGCCCCAGCATTTT.

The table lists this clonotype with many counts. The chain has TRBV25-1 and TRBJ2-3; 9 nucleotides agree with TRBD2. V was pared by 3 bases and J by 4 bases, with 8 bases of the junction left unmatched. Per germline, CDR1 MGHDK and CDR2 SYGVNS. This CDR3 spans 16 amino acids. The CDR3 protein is CASSDWGGRAADTQYF. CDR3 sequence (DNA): TGTGCCAGCAGTGACTGGGGCGGGAGGGCCGCAGATACGCAGTATTTT.